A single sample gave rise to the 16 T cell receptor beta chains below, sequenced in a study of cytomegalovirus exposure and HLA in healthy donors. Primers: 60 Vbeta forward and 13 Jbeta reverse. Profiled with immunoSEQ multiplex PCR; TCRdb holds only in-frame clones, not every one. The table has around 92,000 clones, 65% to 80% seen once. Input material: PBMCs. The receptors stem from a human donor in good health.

CDR3 loop: CASSLARTGAFNSPLHF. In nucleotides, the CDR3 is TGTGCCAGCAGCTTAGCTCGGACAGGGGCCTTCAATTCACCCCTCCACTTT. This chain connects TRBV7-8 to TRBJ1-6, with TRBD1 matching over 9 bases. With 0 bases clipped from V and 7 bases from J, the junction kept 7 bases outside the gene matches. In germline, CDR1 is SGHVS, CDR2 FQNEAQ. This CDR3 is 17 amino acids long.

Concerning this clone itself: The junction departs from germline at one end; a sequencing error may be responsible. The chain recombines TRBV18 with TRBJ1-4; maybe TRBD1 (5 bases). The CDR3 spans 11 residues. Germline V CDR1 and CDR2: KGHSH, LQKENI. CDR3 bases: TGTGCCAGCTCACCGGATAGGGGCAGAATTTTT. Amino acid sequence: CASSPDRGRIF.

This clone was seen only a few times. The CDR3 region has the DNA TGTGCCAGCAGTACCGGTTACAATGAGCAGTTCTTC. Its protein product is CASSTGYNEQFF. V and J are TRBV6-5 and TRBJ2-1; D gene unclear. V dropped 5 bases and J dropped 4 bases, with 6 bases sitting between them. This CDR3 has 12 residues. CDR1 is MNHEY, CDR2 SVGAGI, per germline.

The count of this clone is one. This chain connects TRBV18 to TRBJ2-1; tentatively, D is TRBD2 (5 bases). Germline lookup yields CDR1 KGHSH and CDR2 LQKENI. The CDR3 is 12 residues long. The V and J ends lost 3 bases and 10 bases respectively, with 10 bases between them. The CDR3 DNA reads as TGTGCCAGCTCACCGGGAGTAATGGAGCAGTTCTTC. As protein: CASSPGVMEQFF.

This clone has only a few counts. This chain's CDR3 is CASSYDSYEQYF. CDR3 DNA: TGTGCCAGCAGTTACGACAGCTACGAGCAGTACTTC. The chain joins TRBV6-6 to TRBJ2-7; TRBD1 is a possible D gene (5 bases). V was trimmed by 2 bases and J by 3 bases, leaving 5 bases between them. This CDR3 comprises 12 residues. Germline CDR1 MNHNY, CDR2 SVGAGI (reference sequence).

Written as DNA, the CDR3 is TGTGCTAGTGGTTTGACCCACGGGACTAACTATGGCTACACCTTC. Protein product: CASGLTHGTNYGYTF. The genes are TRBV12-5 and TRBJ1-2; no definite D call. Germline CDR1 reads LGHNT; CDR2 reads FRNRAP. The V and J ends lost 2 bases and 0 bases respectively, with 10 bases between them. The CDR3 is 15 amino acids.

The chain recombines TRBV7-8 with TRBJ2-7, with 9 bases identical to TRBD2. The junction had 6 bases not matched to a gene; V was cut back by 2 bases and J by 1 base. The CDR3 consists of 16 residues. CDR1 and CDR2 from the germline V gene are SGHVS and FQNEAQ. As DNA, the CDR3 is TGTGCCAGCAGCTTACAATACCTAGCGGGATCCTACGAGCAGTACTTC. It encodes CASSLQYLAGSYEQYF.

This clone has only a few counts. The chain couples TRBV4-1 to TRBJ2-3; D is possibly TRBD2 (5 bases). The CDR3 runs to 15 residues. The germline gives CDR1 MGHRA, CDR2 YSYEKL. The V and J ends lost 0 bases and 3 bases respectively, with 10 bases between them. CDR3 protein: CASSQDGTGTDTQYF. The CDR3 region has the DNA TGCGCCAGCAGCCAAGATGGTACGGGGACAGATACGCAGTATTTT.

The CDR3 reads CASSTGPLRKNEKLFF. Here the CDR3 DNA reads TGTGCCAGCAGCACAGGACCTCTACGGAAAAATGAAAAACTGTTTTTT. This chain joins TRBV9 and TRBJ1-4, with D possibly being TRBD1 (5 bases). The CDR3 covers 16 residues. Germline-derived CDR1 and CDR2 are SGDLS and YYNGEE. The V end was cut by 4 bases, the J end by 5 bases, with 18 bases between.

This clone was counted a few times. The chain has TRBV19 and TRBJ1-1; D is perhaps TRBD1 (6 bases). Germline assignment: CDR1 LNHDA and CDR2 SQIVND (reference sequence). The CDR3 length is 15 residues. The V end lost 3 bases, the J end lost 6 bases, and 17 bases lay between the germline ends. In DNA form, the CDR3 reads TGTGCCAGTAGTATCGTGGGATGGGGGGGCTCTGAAGCTTTCTTT. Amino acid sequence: CASSIVGWGGSEAFF. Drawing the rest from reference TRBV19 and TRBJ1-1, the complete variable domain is DGGITQSPKYLFRKEGQNVTLSCEQNLNHDAMYWYRQDPGQGLRLIYYSQIVNDFQKGDIAEGYSVSREKKESFPLTVTSAQKNPTAFYLCASSIVGWGGSEAFFGQGTRLTVV.

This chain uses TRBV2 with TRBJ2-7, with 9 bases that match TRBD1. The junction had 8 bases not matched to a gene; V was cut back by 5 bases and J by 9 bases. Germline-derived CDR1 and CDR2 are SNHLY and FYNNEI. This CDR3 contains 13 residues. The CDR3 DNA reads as TGTGCCAGCAGTCTGGGACAGGGATCGGTGCAGTACTTC. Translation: CASSLGQGSVQYF.

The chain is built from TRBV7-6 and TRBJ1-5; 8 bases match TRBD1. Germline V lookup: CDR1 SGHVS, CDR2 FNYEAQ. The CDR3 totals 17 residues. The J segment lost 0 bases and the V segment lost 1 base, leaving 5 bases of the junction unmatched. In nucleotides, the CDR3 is TGTGCCAGCAGCTTAGGACGGGACAGGATTAGCAATCAGCCCCAGCATTTT. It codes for CASSLGRDRISNQPQHF.

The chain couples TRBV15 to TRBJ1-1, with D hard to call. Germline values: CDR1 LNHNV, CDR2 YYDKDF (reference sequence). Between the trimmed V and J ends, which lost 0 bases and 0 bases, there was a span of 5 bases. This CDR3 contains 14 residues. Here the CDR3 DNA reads TGTGCCACCAGCAGAGACAGGTTGAACACTGAAGCTTTCTTT. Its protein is CATSRDRLNTEAFF.

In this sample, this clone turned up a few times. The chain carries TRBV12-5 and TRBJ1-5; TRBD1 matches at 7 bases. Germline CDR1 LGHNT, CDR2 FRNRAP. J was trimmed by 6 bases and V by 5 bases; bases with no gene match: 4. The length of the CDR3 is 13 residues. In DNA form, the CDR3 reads TGTGCTAGTGGTGCCCAGGGGGGTCAGCCCCAGCATTTT. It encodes CASGAQGGQPQHF.

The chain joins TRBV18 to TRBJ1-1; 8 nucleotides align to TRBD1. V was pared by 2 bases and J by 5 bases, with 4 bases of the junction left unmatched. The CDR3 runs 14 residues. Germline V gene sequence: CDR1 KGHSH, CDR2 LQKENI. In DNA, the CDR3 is TGTGCCAGCTCACCAAAACAGGGGGGAACTGAAGCTTTCTTT. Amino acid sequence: CASSPKQGGTEAFF.

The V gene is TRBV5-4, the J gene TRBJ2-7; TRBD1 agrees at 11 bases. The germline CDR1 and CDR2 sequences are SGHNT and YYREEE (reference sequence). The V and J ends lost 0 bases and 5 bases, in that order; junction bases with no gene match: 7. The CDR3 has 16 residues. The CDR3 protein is CASSLGGTGGRDEQYF. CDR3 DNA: TGTGCCAGCAGCTTGGGAGGGACAGGGGGAAGGGACGAGCAGTACTTC.